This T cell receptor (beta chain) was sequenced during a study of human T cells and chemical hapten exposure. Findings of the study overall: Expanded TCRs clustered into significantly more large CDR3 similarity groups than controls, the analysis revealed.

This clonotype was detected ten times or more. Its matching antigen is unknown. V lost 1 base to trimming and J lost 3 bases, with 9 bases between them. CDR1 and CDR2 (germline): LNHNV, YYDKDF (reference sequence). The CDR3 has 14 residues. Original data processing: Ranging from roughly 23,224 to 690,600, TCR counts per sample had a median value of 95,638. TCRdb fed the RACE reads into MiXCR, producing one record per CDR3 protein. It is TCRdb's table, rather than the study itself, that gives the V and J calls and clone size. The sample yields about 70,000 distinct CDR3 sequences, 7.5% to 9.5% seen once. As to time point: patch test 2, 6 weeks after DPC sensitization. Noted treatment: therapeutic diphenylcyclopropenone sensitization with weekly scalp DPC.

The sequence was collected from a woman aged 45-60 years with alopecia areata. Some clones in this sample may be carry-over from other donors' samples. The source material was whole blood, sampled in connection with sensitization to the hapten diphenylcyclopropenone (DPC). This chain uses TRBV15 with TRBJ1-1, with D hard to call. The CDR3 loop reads CATSRVSVDTEAFF. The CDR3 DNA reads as TGTGCCACCAGCAGAGTCTCCGTGGACACTGAAGCTTTCTTT.